This entry is about one T cell receptor (beta chain). Its target is not known. V lost 2 bases to trimming and J lost 3 bases; unmatched junction nucleotides: 9. There are 16 residues in the CDR3. Per germline, CDR1 MNHEY and CDR2 SVGEGT. The assay was immunoSEQ multiplex PCR, and TCRdb's table has in-frame clones only and misses some. Here the sample spans 100,000 to 130,000 clones, around 90% being singletons. The data were obtained in a study of T cell responses to AZD1222 COVID-19 vaccine. Study overall: Whether given at about 4 or about 12 weeks, second doses were pooled.

Study-wide points: Sampling that yielded the repertoires occurred only after the peak T cell response. After two AZD1222 doses, spike-specific TCR breadth and depth rose versus day 0. Reports indicate that nearly half of spike-specific TCRs are directed at unmutated variant regions.

The chain links TRBV6-2 or TRBV6-3 to TRBJ1-1, with 7 bases lining up with TRBD1. The receptor was derived from an adult in good health. This specimen was peripheral blood, taken on day 0 of AZD1222 vaccination. In DNA form, the CDR3 reads TGTGCCAGCAGTTACCCCCGTCTCCAGGGGGACACTGAAGCTTTCTTT. It translates to CASSYPRLQGDTEAFF.